This TCR beta chain emerged from a study of blood T cell repertoires in COVID-19. Overall study context: T cells, B-cell-depleted T cells, or PBMCs provided the cDNA or gDNA that served as material.

Authors' processing steps: Nucleated cell number was recorded as an estimate derived from reference gene primer amplification. Measured with immunoSEQ multiplex PCR; TCRdb has only the in-frame clones, and not every one. The V and J calls and clone size were taken over from that table, and D and trimming were inferred from the DNA. The sample shows around 140,000 clones, 75% to 80% of them seen only once. The trim removed 5 bases at V and 0 bases at J, leaving 4 bases unmatched. The CDR3 has 16 amino acids. Germline assignment: CDR1 KGHSH and CDR2 LQKENI. This chain uses TRBV18 with TRBJ2-3, with 11 bases aligning to TRBD2. Sequencing was performed on PBMCs or T cells enriched from blood (not recorded which). The origin of this receptor is a woman aged 45-59 years who had recovered from COVID-19. The CDR3 protein is CASSGTSGLSTDTQYF. The CDR3 DNA reads as TGTGCCAGCTCAGGGACTAGCGGACTTAGCACAGATACGCAGTATTTT. The full variable domain, its missing parts supplied by reference TRBV18 and TRBJ2-3, is NAGVMQNPRHLVRRRGQEARLRCSPMKGHSHVYWYRQLPEEGLKFMVYLQKENIIDESGMPKERFSAEFPKEGPSILRIQQVVRGDSAAYFCASSGTSGLSTDTQYFGPGTRLTVL.